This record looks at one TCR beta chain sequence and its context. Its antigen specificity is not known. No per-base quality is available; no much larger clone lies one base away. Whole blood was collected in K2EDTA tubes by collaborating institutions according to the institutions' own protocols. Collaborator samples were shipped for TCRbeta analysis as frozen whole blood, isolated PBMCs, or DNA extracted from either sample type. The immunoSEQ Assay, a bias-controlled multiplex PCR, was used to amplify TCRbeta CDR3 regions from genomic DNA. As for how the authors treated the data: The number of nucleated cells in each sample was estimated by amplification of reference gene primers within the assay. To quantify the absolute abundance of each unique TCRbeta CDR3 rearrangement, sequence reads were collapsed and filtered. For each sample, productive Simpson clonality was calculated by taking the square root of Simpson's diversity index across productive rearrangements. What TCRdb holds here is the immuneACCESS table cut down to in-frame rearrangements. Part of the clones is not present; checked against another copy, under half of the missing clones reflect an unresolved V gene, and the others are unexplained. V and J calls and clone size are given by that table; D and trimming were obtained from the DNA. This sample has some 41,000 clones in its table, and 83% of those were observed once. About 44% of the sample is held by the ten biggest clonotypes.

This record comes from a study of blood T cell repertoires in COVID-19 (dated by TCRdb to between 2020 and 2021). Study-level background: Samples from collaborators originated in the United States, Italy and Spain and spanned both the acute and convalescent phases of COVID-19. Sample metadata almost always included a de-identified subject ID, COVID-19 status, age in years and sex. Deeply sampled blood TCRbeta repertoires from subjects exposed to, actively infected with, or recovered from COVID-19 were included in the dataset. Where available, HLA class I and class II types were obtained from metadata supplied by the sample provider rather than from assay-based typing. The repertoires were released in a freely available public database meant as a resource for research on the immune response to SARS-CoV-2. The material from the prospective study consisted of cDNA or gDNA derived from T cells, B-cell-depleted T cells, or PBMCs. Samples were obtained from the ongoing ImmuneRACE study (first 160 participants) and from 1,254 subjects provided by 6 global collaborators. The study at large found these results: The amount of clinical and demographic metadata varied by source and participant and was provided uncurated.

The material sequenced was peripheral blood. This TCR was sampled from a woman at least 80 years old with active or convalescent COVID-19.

CDR3 region: CASSPTGTSYNEQFF. The bases read TGCGCCAGCAGTCCAACCGGGACTAGCTACAATGAGCAGTTCTTC. The rearrangement combines TRBV5-1 with TRBJ2-1, with TRBD2 matching 8 junction bases. Ends trimmed: V by 5 bases, J by 3 bases; bases unmatched to a gene: 7. Looking up the germline V gene yields CDR1 SGHRS and CDR2 YFSETQ. The CDR3 starts with the cysteine, ends with the phenylalanine, and has 15 residues. This entry keeps only the CDR3 DNA: 45 bases, framed from base 1.